Listed here are 5 T cell receptor beta chains from one sample, sequenced in a study of type 1 regulatory T cells. These receptors' antigens are unknown. TCRdb re-derived calls from the reads in MiXCR, one entry per CDR3 protein. The repertoire holds about 74,000 distinct CDR3 sequences, around 57% seen once, with less than 8.5% in the top ten. The sequenced sample was cultured T cells, either the whole culture or a sorted T cell fraction (not recorded which). As to subset: Tr1-enriched cell product generated in vitro against host alloantigens. These receptors were taken from a human donor in good health.

This chain uses TRBV30 with TRBJ2-1; 8 positions agree with TRBD1. Germline lookup yields CDR1 GTSNPN and CDR2 SVGIG (reference sequence). With V trimmed by 2 bases and J by 1 base, 7 bases remained unmatched. The CDR3 spans 16 residues. The CDR3 protein is CAWSWTGPGSYNEQFF. DNA of the CDR3: TGTGCCTGGAGTTGGACAGGGCCGGGGTCCTACAATGAGCAGTTCTTC.

This clonotype appeared a few times. In DNA, the CDR3 is TGTGCCACCGCACGCGGCGGGAGTGTCTACGAGCAGTACTTC. This codes for CATARGGSVYEQYF. The V gene is TRBV12-3 or TRBV12-4, the J gene TRBJ2-7, with TRBD2 matching over 7 bases. The CDR3 spans 14 residues. V shed 10 bases and J 3 bases; nucleotides not matched to a gene: 12.

The chain combines TRBV10-3 with TRBJ2-2; 9 positions match TRBD1. CDR1 and CDR2 (germline): ENHRY, SYGVKD. The CDR3 is 15 residues long. V shed 2 bases and J 6 bases; nucleotides not matched to a gene: 4. DNA for the CDR3: TGTGCCATCAGTGAGCGACAGGGGGACGCCGGGGAGCTGTTTTTT. Translated: CAISERQGDAGELFF.

This clonotype came up a few times. The V call is TRBV20-1, the J call TRBJ2-1, with 8 bases fitting TRBD2. After removal of 2 bases from V and 6 bases from J, the junction contained 12 bases not matched to a gene. Germline V lookup: CDR1 DFQATT, CDR2 SNEGSKA (reference sequence). The length of the CDR3 is 16 residues. CDR3 sequence (DNA): TGCAGTGCTAGAACCTTTGCGGGAGGTCTTTCCAATGAGCAGTTCTTC. Translating gives CSARTFAGGLSNEQFF.

DNA of the CDR3: TGTGCCAGCAGCTTAGGATCGGGCCAGCCCCAGCATTTT. Translating it yields CASSLGSGQPQHF. The chain is built from TRBV7-9 and TRBJ1-5; D gene ambiguous. V lost 1 base and J 7 bases, leaving 8 bases between the germline ends. The germline CDR1 and CDR2 sequences are SEHNR and FQNEAQ (reference sequence). This CDR3 region has 13 residues.